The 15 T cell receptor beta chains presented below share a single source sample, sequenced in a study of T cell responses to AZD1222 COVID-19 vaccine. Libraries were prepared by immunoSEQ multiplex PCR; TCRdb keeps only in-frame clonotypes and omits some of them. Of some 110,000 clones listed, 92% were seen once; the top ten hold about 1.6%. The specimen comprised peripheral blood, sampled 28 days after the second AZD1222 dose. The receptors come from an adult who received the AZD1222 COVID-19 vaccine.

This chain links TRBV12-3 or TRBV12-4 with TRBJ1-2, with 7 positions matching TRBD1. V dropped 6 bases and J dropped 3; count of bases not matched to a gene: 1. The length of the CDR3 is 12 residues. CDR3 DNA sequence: TGTGCCAGCAGCCAGGGGGACTATGGCTACACCTTC. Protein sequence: CASSQGDYGYTF.

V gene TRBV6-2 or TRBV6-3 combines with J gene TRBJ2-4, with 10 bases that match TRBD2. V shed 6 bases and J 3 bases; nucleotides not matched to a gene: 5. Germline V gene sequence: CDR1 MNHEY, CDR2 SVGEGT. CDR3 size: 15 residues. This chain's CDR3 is CASSVAGGNKNIQYF. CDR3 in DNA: TGTGCCAGCAGCGTAGCGGGAGGAAACAAAAACATTCAGTACTTC.

The CDR3 DNA reads as TGTGCCAGCAGCTTAGCGGTGGGAGGGCACGAGCAGTTCTTC. It encodes CASSLAVGGHEQFF. The V and J genes are TRBV7-9 and TRBJ2-1; TRBD2 aligns across 7 bases. This CDR3 is built from 14 residues. Germline V CDR1 and CDR2: SEHNR, FQNEAQ (reference sequence). V lost 0 bases and J lost 10; bases outside the gene matches: 6.

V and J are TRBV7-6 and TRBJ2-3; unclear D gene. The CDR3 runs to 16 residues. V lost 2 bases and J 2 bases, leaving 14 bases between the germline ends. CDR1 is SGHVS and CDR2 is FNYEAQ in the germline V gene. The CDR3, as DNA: TGTGCCAGCAGCTTATCCTTCACCCGCGCCACAGATACGCAGTATTTT. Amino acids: CASSLSFTRATDTQYF.

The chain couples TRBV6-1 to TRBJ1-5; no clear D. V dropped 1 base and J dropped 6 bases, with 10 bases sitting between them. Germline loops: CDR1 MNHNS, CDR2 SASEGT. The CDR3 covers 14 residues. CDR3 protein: CASSEVEGSQPQHF. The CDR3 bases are TGTGCCAGCAGTGAAGTTGAAGGGTCTCAGCCCCAGCATTTT.

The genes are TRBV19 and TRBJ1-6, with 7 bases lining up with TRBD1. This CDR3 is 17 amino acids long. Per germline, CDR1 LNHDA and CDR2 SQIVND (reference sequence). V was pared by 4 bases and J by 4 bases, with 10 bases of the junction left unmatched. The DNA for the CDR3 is TGTGCCAGTAGTAACCAACCGGGACAGCCTTATAATTCACCCCTCCACTTT. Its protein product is CASSNQPGQPYNSPLHF.

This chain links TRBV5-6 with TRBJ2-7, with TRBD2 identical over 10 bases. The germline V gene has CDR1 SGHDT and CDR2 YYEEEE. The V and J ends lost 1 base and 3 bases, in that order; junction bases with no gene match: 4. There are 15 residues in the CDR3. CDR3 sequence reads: CASSLMASGSYEQYF. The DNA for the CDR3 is TGTGCCAGCAGCTTGATGGCTAGCGGGAGCTACGAGCAGTACTTC.

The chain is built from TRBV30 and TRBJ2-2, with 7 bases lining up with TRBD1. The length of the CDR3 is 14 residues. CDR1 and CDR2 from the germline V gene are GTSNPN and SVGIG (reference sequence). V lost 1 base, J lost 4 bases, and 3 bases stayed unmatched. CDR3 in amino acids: CAWSGTGVTGELFF. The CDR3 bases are TGTGCCTGGAGTGGCACAGGGGTCACCGGGGAGCTGTTTTTT. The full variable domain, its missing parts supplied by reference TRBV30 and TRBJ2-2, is SQTIHQWPATLVQPVGSPLSLECTVEGTSNPNLYWYRQAAGRGLQLLFYSVGIGQISSEVPQNLSASRPQDRQFILSSKKLLLSDSGFYLCAWSGTGVTGELFFGEGSRLTVL.

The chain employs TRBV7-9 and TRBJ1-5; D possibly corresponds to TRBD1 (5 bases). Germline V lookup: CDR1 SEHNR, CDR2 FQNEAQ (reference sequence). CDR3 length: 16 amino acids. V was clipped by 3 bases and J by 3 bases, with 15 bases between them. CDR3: CASSFGGGRDNQPQHF. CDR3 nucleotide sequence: TGTGCCAGCAGCTTTGGCGGGGGAAGGGACAATCAGCCCCAGCATTTT.

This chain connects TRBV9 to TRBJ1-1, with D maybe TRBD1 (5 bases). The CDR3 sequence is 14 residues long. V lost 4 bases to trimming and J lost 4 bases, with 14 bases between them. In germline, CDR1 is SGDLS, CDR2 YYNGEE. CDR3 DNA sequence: TGTGCCAGCAGCTTAGGCTCGGGGCGCACTGAAGCTTTCTTT. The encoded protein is CASSLGSGRTEAFF.

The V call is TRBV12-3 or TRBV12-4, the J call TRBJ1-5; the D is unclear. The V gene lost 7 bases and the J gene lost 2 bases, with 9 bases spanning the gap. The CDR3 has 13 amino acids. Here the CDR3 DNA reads TGTGCCAGCACCCCGGTGGGCAATCAGCCCCAGCATTTT. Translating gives CASTPVGNQPQHF.

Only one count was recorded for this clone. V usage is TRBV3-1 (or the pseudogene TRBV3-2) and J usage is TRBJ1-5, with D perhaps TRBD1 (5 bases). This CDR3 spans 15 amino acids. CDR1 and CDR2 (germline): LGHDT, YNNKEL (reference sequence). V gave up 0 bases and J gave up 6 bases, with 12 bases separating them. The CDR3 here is CASSQEGVRGQPQHF. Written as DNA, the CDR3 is TGTGCCAGCAGCCAAGAAGGGGTCAGAGGTCAGCCCCAGCATTTT.

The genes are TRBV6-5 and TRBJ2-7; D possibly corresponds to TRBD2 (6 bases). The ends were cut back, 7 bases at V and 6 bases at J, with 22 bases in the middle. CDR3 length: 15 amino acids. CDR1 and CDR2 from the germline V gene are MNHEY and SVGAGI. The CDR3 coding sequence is TGTGCCAGCACAACTGGGGGGTTTGAATGGGGCGAGCAGTACTTC. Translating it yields CASTTGGFEWGEQYF.

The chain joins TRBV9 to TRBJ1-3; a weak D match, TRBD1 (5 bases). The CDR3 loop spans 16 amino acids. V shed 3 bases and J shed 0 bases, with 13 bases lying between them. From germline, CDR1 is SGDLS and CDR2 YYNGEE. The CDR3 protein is CASSASHRSSGNTIYF. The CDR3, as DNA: TGTGCCAGCAGCGCCTCTCACAGGTCCTCTGGAAACACCATATATTTT.

The CDR3 is CSVEDQKGTDTQYF. The CDR3 nucleotides are TGCAGCGTTGAAGATCAAAAGGGTACAGATACGCAGTATTTT. The chain combines TRBV29-1 with TRBJ2-3; D not certain. The CDR3 is 14 residues long. CDR1 is SQVTM and CDR2 is ANQGSEA in the germline V gene. V lost 0 bases and J 3 bases, leaving 10 bases between the germline ends.